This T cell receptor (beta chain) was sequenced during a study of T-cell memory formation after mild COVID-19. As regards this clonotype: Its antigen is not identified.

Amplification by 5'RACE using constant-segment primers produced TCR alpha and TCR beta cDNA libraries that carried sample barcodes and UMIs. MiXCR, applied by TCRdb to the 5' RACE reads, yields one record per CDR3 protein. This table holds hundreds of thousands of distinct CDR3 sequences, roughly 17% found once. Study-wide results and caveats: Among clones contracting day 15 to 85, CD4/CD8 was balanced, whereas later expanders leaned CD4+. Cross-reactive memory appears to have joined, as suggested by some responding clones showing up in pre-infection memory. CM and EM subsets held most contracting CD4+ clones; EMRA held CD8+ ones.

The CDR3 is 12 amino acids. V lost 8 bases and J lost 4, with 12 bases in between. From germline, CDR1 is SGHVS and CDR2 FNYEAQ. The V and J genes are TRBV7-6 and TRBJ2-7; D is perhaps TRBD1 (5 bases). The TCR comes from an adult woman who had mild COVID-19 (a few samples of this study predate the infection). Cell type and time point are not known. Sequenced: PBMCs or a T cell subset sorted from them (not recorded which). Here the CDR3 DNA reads TGTGCCAGCGCGGAAGCAGGGTACGAGCAGTACTTC. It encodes CASAEAGYEQYF.